Reported below is one T cell receptor beta chain. Antigen: not known. The data belong to a study of cytomegalovirus exposure and HLA in healthy donors. Study-level results: With high specificity and sensitivity, the classifier reportedly diagnosed cytomegalovirus status. The study labeled under 200 TCR beta chains cytomegalovirus-associated. Clusters of TCRs from the first cohort tended to co-occur in the 130 or so validation repertoires (as a later analysis found).

Germline CDR1 reads WSHSY; CDR2 reads SAAADI. Trimming took off 5 bases at V and 9 bases at J, with 11 bases between the two ends. This CDR3 is 11 amino acids long. Here immunoSEQ multiplex PCR was the method, and the copy in TCRdb shows in-frame clones only, minus some. The top ten clones hold 5.5% to 6% of a sample with about 170,000 clones, roughly nine tenths of them seen once. This sequence joins TRBV10-2 and TRBJ2-7; maybe TRBD1 (6 bases). Sequences were obtained from PBMCs. This TCR came from a woman aged 30 to 39 in good health and CMV-seronegative. As DNA, the CDR3 is TGCGCCAGCAGTCAACAGGGAGCGCAGTACTTC. Translation: CASSQQGAQYF.